Below, one T cell receptor beta chain is given with its context. Its antigen remains unidentified. Germline trimming cut 3 bases from V and 13 bases from J; bases unmatched to any gene: 12. The CDR3 has 14 amino acids. CDR1 LGHNA and CDR2 YSLEER come from the germline V gene. The source of the sample is a study of blood T cells in healthy people across ages. Study-level findings and limits: The study found more naive CD4+ cells and higher diversity in long-lived than aged donors.

Together with a sample-barcoded 5' primer, a J-beta primer mix was included in a second PCR lasting about 7 to 12 cycles. A template-switch adaptor with 12 random nucleotides tagged each cDNA molecule. TCRdb redid the calling of the 5' RACE reads with MiXCR, one entry per CDR3 protein. Of about 810,000 distinct CDR3 sequences listed, around 36% are singletons. This clonotype was sampled from a man between 18 and 29 years old in good health. The chain combines TRBV4-3 with TRBJ2-1; 7 bases are shared with TRBD2. Sequencing input: blood. The CDR3 loop reads CASSQVGGMETQFF. The CDR3, as DNA: TGCGCCAGCAGCCAGGTGGGAGGGATGGAGACCCAGTTCTTC.